By share, the clone carrying this TCR beta chain counts as medium-sized. Antigen: not known. The sample comes from a study of T cells in Graves' hyperthyroidism and ophthalmopathy. On the study more broadly: Peripheral blood sampling occurred at initial diagnosis, before any treatment. Overall study findings and caveats: In blood, most of the thyroid clonotypes expanded above 0.001 were also present.

The germline V gene encodes CDR1 SGHTA and CDR2 FQGNSA. This CDR3 spans 15 amino acids. Trimming took off 4 bases at V and 9 bases at J, with 20 bases between the two ends. RNA transcripts provided the source from which TCR beta CDR3 regions were amplified. Primed by the HTBI set, a first-round RT-PCR was run on the TCR CDR3. TCRdb itself ran the multiplex PCR reads through MiXCR, one entry per CDR3 protein. This sample carries about 25,000 distinct CDR3 sequences, approximately 49% of them seen once, and the ten largest clones take about 25%. The receptor comes from a woman aged 35 to 49 with Graves' hyperthyroidism that later progressed to Graves' ophthalmopathy. Sample: blood. This chain joins TRBV7-2 and TRBJ2-3; no clear D. Here the CDR3 DNA reads TGTGCCAGCAGCTCTTCGGGCGCGAGCGCGTACACGCAGTATTTT. This encodes CASSSSGASAYTQYF.